The 16 T cell receptor beta chains listed next were all sequenced from one sample in a study of blood T cell repertoires in COVID-19 (dated by TCRdb to the early 2020s). Library construction relied on the immunoSEQ multiplex PCR assay. The clones in this table, taken by TCRdb from immuneACCESS, are in-frame only. Not every clone is retained; where verified, under half of the shortfall comes from an unresolved V gene, and the cause of the rest is unknown. The sample table records 150,000 or so clones; around 85% of these occur just once. 3% of the sample goes to the ten largest clones. Sequencing was carried out using peripheral blood. The source of these receptors is a woman of 80 years or more with acute or convalescent COVID-19.

The V call is TRBV5-4, the J call TRBJ1-2, with 8 bases that match TRBD1. This CDR3 is 15 amino acids long. Germline V lookup: CDR1 SGHNT, CDR2 YYREEE (reference sequence). With 3 bases clipped from V and 8 bases from J, the junction kept 12 bases outside the gene matches. The CDR3 bases are TGTGCCAGCAGCTACCCGCTTACAGGGGGAAGGGGCTACACCTTC. Protein: CASSYPLTGGRGYTF.

This chain joins TRBV27 and TRBJ1-3; TRBD1 matches 8 bases. Looked up from germline, CDR1 is MNHEY and CDR2 is SMNVEV (reference sequence). J gave up 4 bases and V 2 bases, and 4 bases lay outside the gene matches. This CDR3 has 15 residues. The CDR3: CASSLTGQGGNTIYF. As DNA, the CDR3 is TGTGCCAGCAGTTTAACCGGACAGGGCGGAAACACCATATATTTT.

The rearrangement uses TRBV2 and TRBJ1-6; maybe TRBD1 (6 bases). The ends were cut back, 10 bases at V and 0 bases at J, with 16 bases in the middle. Germline-derived CDR1 and CDR2 are SNHLY and FYNNEI. CDR3 size: 16 residues. CDR3 in DNA: TGTGCCATCAACGAGGACAGTTCCTCCTATAATTCACCCCTCCACTTT. The encoded protein is CAINEDSSSYNSPLHF.

The J gene is TRBJ1-2, the V gene TRBV6-2 or TRBV6-3, with D unclear. Germline CDR1 is MNHEY and CDR2 is SVGEGT. The CDR3 loop spans 13 amino acids. The V and J ends lost 2 bases and 2 bases respectively, with 6 bases between them. This CDR3 is CASSYTTNYGYTF. CDR3 nucleotides: TGTGCCAGCAGTTACACAACGAACTATGGCTACACCTTC.

The chain carries TRBV19 and TRBJ1-1; D ambiguous. Germline CDR1 is LNHDA and CDR2 is SQIVND (reference sequence). Between the trimmed V and J ends, which lost 6 bases and 0 bases, there was a span of 8 bases. CDR3 length: 13 residues. The CDR3 loop reads CASRAGMNTEAFF. CDR3 nucleotides: TGTGCCAGTAGAGCAGGTATGAACACTGAAGCTTTCTTT.

The CDR3 coding sequence is TGTGCCAGCAGCATCAATAGCGGATACGATACGCAGTATTTT. Translation: CASSINSGYDTQYF. The chain links TRBV7-2 to TRBJ2-3, with D possibly being TRBD2 (6 bases). The CDR3 covers 14 residues. Germline assignment: CDR1 SGHTA and CDR2 FQGNSA. V lost 5 bases and J 6 bases, leaving 15 bases between the germline ends.

This chain joins TRBV7-9 and TRBJ1-1; the match to TRBD1 covers 7 bases. With V trimmed by 1 base and J by 0 bases, 2 bases remained unmatched. The CDR3 runs 15 residues. The germline CDR1 and CDR2 sequences are SEHNR and FQNEAQ (reference sequence). The CDR3 sequence: CASSLVTGVNTEAFF. The DNA for the CDR3 is TGTGCCAGCAGCTTAGTAACAGGGGTGAACACTGAAGCTTTCTTT.

This clone was detected only once. The CDR3 protein is CASSYHWGGNYGYTF. CDR3 nucleotides: TGTGCCAGCAGTTACCACTGGGGAGGCAACTATGGCTACACCTTC. The chain employs TRBV6-2 or TRBV6-3 and TRBJ1-2; D unresolved. Trimming stripped 2 bases from V and 2 bases from J, with 12 bases between. CDR1 MNHEY and CDR2 SVGEGT come from the germline V gene. There are 15 residues in the CDR3.

The chain combines TRBV6-2 or TRBV6-3 with TRBJ1-5, with 9 bases fitting TRBD1. CDR3 length: 15 residues. Germline CDR1 and CDR2: MNHEY and SVGEGT. With V trimmed by 6 bases and J by 4 bases, 7 bases remained unmatched. The CDR3 DNA reads TGTGCCAGCAGCCTCAGGACAGGGGAGAATCAGCCCCAGCATTTT. Translation: CASSLRTGENQPQHF.

The CDR3 region has the DNA TGTGCCAGCAGTTCGGGGGGTGGAAACACCATATATTTT. This encodes CASSSGGGNTIYF. This chain joins TRBV11-2 and TRBJ1-3, with D possibly TRBD1 on 5 matching bases. The CDR3 extends over 13 amino acids. V was shortened by 6 bases and J by 3 bases, with 9 bases between the two germline ends. Germline V gene sequence: CDR1 SGHAT, CDR2 FQNNGV.

J is TRBJ1-4 and V is TRBV3-1 (or the pseudogene TRBV3-2), with a tentative D call TRBD1 (5 bases). V was shortened by 4 bases and J by 5 bases, with 11 bases between the two germline ends. The germline gives CDR1 LGHDT, CDR2 YNNKEL (reference sequence). There are 14 residues in the CDR3. The CDR3 reads CASSLRQPNEKLFF. The CDR3 DNA follows: TGTGCCAGCAGCCTCCGACAGCCCAATGAAAAACTGTTTTTT.

The table lists this clone with a few counts. This chain links TRBV6-5 with TRBJ1-2, with D unresolved. Trimming cost V 3 bases and J 2 bases, with 7 bases left between them. CDR3 size: 13 residues. Germline V gene lookup returns CDR1 MNHEY and CDR2 SVGAGI. CDR3 protein: CASSYKQNYGYTF. The CDR3 DNA is TGTGCCAGCAGTTATAAACAGAACTATGGCTACACCTTC.

The J gene is TRBJ2-3, the V gene TRBV30, with D perhaps TRBD2 (7 bases). The V end lost 3 bases, the J end lost 8 bases, and 27 bases lay between the germline ends. The CDR3 length is 17 residues. Germline V CDR1 and CDR2: GTSNPN, SVGIG (reference sequence). In nucleotides, the CDR3 is TGTGCCTGGAGCGAACCCCGTGGGGGGGGCCCGACTGGTACGCAGTATTTT. It translates to CAWSEPRGGGPTGTQYF.

This rearrangement joins TRBV2 to TRBJ1-5; no clear D gene. The length of the CDR3 is 13 residues. The germline gives CDR1 SNHLY, CDR2 FYNNEI. Trimming shortened V by 9 bases and J by 0 bases, and 9 bases separated the two germline ends. CDR3 sequence (DNA): TGTGCCAGTGGAGGTAATAGCAATCAGCCCCAGCATTTT. This sequence encodes CASGGNSNQPQHF.

This clone came up a few times. J is TRBJ1-1 and V is TRBV5-1; 9 bases map to TRBD1. V lost 2 bases to trimming and J lost 6 bases; unmatched junction nucleotides: 8. The germline CDR1 and CDR2 sequences are SGHRS and YFSETQ. The CDR3 runs to 15 residues. The CDR3 region is CASSFTGTGTSEAFF. CDR3 DNA sequence: TGCGCCAGCAGCTTTACCGGGACAGGGACTTCTGAAGCTTTCTTT. The entire variable domain, with the rest obtained from reference TRBV5-1 and TRBJ1-1, is as follows: KAGVTQTPRYLIKTRGQQVTLSCSPISGHRSVSWYQQTPGQGLQFLFEYFSETQRNKGNFPGRFSGRQFSNSRSEMNVSTLELGDSALYLCASSFTGTGTSEAFFGQGTRLTVV.

This chain uses TRBV2 with TRBJ2-2; tentatively, D is TRBD2 (6 bases). The CDR3 runs 14 residues. V lost 6 bases to trimming and J lost 6 bases, with 14 bases between them. The germline V gene encodes CDR1 SNHLY and CDR2 FYNNEI. The CDR3 region has the DNA TGTGCCAGCAGCCCGGGACTTGCGGCCGGGGAGCTGTTTTTT. Amino acid sequence: CASSPGLAAGELFF.